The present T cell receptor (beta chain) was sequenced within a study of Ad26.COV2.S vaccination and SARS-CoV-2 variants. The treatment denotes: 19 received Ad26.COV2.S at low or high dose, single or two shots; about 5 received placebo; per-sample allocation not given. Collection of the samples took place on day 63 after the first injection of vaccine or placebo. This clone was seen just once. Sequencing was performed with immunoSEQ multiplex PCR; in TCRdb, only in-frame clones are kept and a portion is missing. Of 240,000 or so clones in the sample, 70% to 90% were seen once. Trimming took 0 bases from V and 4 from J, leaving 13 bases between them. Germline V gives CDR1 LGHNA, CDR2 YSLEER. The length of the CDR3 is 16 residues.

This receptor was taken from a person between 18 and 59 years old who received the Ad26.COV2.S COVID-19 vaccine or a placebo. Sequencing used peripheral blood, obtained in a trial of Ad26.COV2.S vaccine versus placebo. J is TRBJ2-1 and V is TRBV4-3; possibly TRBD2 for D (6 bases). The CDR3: CASSQDPEAGYNEQFF. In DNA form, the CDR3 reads TGCGCCAGCAGCCAAGACCCCGAGGCGGGGTACAATGAGCAGTTCTTC.